The clone carrying this T cell receptor beta chain turned up a few times. Antigen unknown. The data were taken from a study of T cell repertoires in cytomegalovirus infection. Study summary: Public TCR beta signatures indicated both CMV infection and matching HLA type. Study-wide results and limits: HLA-C-restricted CMV-specific TCR beta clonotypes were dominant in the ex vivo response.

MiXCR, run by TCRdb on the reads, gives a single entry per CDR3 protein. The table has 900,000 to 950,000 distinct CDR3 sequences, more than 25% seen once. The CDR3 totals 14 residues. The V and J ends lost 5 bases and 3 bases respectively, with 13 bases between them. From germline, CDR1 is MNHNS and CDR2 SASEGT. The chain is built from TRBV6-1 and TRBJ1-1; D remains unclear. This TCR was recovered from a human donor in good health (CMV status not recorded). Some clones in this sample may be carry-over from other donors' samples. Here the sequenced sample was cultured CD8+ T cells from PBMCs, taken from culture after CMV antigen stimulation. The CDR3 is CASSFRVRDTEAFF. CDR3 nucleotide sequence: TGTGCCAGCAGTTTCCGGGTCCGGGACACTGAAGCTTTCTTT.